The 6 T cell receptor beta chains in this list originate from one sample, sequenced in a study of Ad26.COV2.S vaccination and SARS-CoV-2 variants. The repertoire was sequenced with immunoSEQ multiplex PCR; TCRdb's copy has only in-frame clones and lacks some. The repertoire holds roughly 500,000 clones, with roughly 89% as singletons. The treatment was: some 19 received Ad26.COV2.S at low or high dose, single or two shots; five or six received placebo; per-sample allocation not given. Sampling was done on day 63 after the first vaccine or placebo injection. The input for sequencing was peripheral blood, taken in a trial of Ad26.COV2.S vaccine versus placebo. These receptors were taken from a person between 18 and 59 years old who received the Ad26.COV2.S COVID-19 vaccine or a placebo.

The rearrangement uses TRBV2 and TRBJ2-5; D unclear. The V end lost 6 bases, the J end lost 1 base, and 9 bases lay between the germline ends. This CDR3 is built from 13 residues. From germline, CDR1 is SNHLY and CDR2 FYNNEI. CDR3 sequence reads: CASSAQPQETQYF. The CDR3 DNA sequence: TGTGCCAGCAGCGCACAGCCCCAAGAGACCCAGTACTTC.

The rearrangement links TRBV18 to TRBJ1-2; D not resolved. This CDR3 spans 15 amino acids. Trimming left V 0 bases short and J 4 bases short, with 12 bases between. Germline CDR1 KGHSH, CDR2 LQKENI. CDR3 bases: TGTGCCAGCTCACCACCCGGGCTCGGCGCCTATGGCTACACCTTC. It specifies CASSPPGLGAYGYTF.

The J gene is TRBJ2-7, the V gene TRBV3-1 (or the pseudogene TRBV3-2), with D possibly matching TRBD2 (5 bases). The length of the CDR3 is 13 residues. Between the trimmed V and J ends, which lost 4 bases and 4 bases, there was a span of 11 bases. In germline, CDR1 is LGHDT, CDR2 YNNKEL (reference sequence). The CDR3 here is CASSRLGEYEQYF. CDR3 DNA sequence: TGTGCCAGCAGCCGTCTCGGGGAATACGAGCAGTACTTC.

The rearrangement joins TRBV2 to TRBJ2-5; TRBD2 agrees at 13 bases. Losses at the gene ends were 6 bases for V and 0 bases for J; bases not matched to a gene: 7. CDR3 length equals 17 residues. Germline values: CDR1 SNHLY, CDR2 FYNNEI. This CDR3 reads CASSPGTSGDNQETQYF. For the CDR3, the DNA is TGTGCCAGCAGCCCCGGGACTAGCGGGGACAACCAAGAGACCCAGTACTTC.

The V call is TRBV5-5, the J call TRBJ1-1; perhaps TRBD1 as D (5 bases). Germline V lookup: CDR1 SGHKS, CDR2 YYEKEE (reference sequence). Trimming took 4 bases from V and 0 from J, leaving 10 bases between them. The CDR3 is made up of 14 amino acids. CDR3 in amino acids: CASSNRFMNTEAFF. The DNA of the CDR3 is TGTGCCAGCAGCAACAGGTTCATGAACACTGAAGCTTTCTTT.

The chain uses TRBV6-2 or TRBV6-3 and TRBJ1-2; D gene uncertain. The V gene lost 4 bases and the J gene lost 0 bases, with 12 bases spanning the gap. From germline, CDR1 is MNHEY and CDR2 SVGEGT. The CDR3 totals 15 residues. The CDR3, as DNA: TGTGCCAGCAGTTCCGGACTGAAAACTAACTATGGCTACACCTTC. Translated: CASSSGLKTNYGYTF.